One sample yielded the 8 T cell receptor beta chains listed below, sequenced in a study of blood T cell repertoires in COVID-19. Clones were read by immunoSEQ multiplex PCR, and TCRdb kept only the in-frame ones, dropping some. The table shows roughly 76,000 clones, with approximately 80% occurring only once. The specimen sequenced was peripheral blood. The receptor set was obtained from a woman aged 70-85 years with acute or convalescent COVID-19.

This clone was seen a few times. V gene TRBV2 combines with J gene TRBJ2-3; weak D call: TRBD1 (6 bases). Germline values: CDR1 SNHLY, CDR2 FYNNEI. This CDR3 region has 16 residues. The germline V and J ends were trimmed by 5 bases and 2 bases, with 17 bases remaining between them. The CDR3 DNA sequence: TGTGCCAGCAGTCACAGGGTGCTGAGAACCACAGATACGCAGTATTTT. The encoded protein is CASSHRVLRTTDTQYF.

This sequence joins TRBV27 and TRBJ1-5; no firm D call. This CDR3 is 15 amino acids long. Germline values: CDR1 MNHEY, CDR2 SMNVEV (reference sequence). V lost 6 bases to trimming and J lost 7 bases, with 19 bases between them. CDR3: CASSSTPNSRQPQHF. The DNA of the CDR3 is TGTGCCAGCAGCTCAACGCCGAATTCGCGGCAGCCCCAGCATTTT.

The table lists this clone with a count of one. The gene calls are TRBV18 and TRBJ1-5; tentatively, D is TRBD1 (5 bases). Germline CDR1 KGHSH, CDR2 LQKENI. V was cut by 2 bases and J by 3 bases, with 11 bases left in between. The length of the CDR3 is 15 residues. The CDR3 region has the DNA TGTGCCAGCTCACCAGACGGGGGGTACAATCAGCCCCAGCATTTT. As protein: CASSPDGGYNQPQHF.

This chain links TRBV5-1 with TRBJ1-1; the match to TRBD1 covers 10 bases. V lost 7 bases, J lost 11 bases, and 11 bases stayed unmatched. CDR3 length: 13 residues. In germline, CDR1 is SGHRS, CDR2 YFSETQ. The DNA for the CDR3 is TGCGCCAGCTATGGACAGGGGGGAACTCCGGCTTTCTTT. Its translation: CASYGQGGTPAFF. Full variable domain (missing parts from reference TRBV5-1 and TRBJ1-1): KAGVTQTPRYLIKTRGQQVTLSCSPISGHRSVSWYQQTPGQGLQFLFEYFSETQRNKGNFPGRFSGRQFSNSRSEMNVSTLELGDSALYLCASYGQGGTPAFFGQGTRLTVV.

In DNA form, the CDR3 reads TGTGCCAGCAGTTCTGGACAGGGGGTTTCACCCCTCCACTTT. Its translation is CASSSGQGVSPLHF. The chain couples TRBV6-6 to TRBJ1-6; 10 nucleotides line up with TRBD1. V shed 4 bases, J shed 9 bases, and the junction held 3 bases outside the gene matches. From germline, CDR1 is MNHNY and CDR2 SVGAGI (reference sequence). The CDR3 is 14 residues long.

This clone was recorded only once. This chain joins TRBV19 and TRBJ2-1, with 8 bases that match TRBD1. J was trimmed by 7 bases and V by 6 bases; bases with no gene match: 5. This CDR3 contains 13 residues. The V gene's germline CDR1 is LNHDA and CDR2 SQIVND (reference sequence). The CDR3 bases are TGTGCCAGTAGGACACAGGGGGATAATGAGCAGTTCTTC. Translating gives CASRTQGDNEQFF.

The gene calls are TRBV7-9 and TRBJ2-7; D gene uncertain. CDR1 is SEHNR and CDR2 is FQNEAQ in the germline V gene (reference sequence). The CDR3 extends over 12 amino acids. Trimming removed 2 bases from V and 5 bases from J, with 7 bases in between. CDR3 nucleotide sequence: TGTGCCAGCAGCTTATTAGTTCACGAGCAGTACTTC. This codes for CASSLLVHEQYF.

V usage is TRBV15 and J usage is TRBJ1-2; 8 bases align to TRBD1. The CDR3 runs 15 residues. V was pared by 5 bases and J by 3 bases, with 8 bases of the junction left unmatched. Per the germline V gene, CDR1 is LNHNV and CDR2 is YYDKDF (reference sequence). The CDR3 is CATSGGQGDYYGYTF. In DNA, the CDR3 is TGTGCCACCAGCGGAGGACAGGGAGATTACTATGGCTACACCTTC.